The next 26 T cell receptor beta chains were all read from a single sample in a study of monozygotic twins with inflammatory bowel disease (dated by TCRdb to the late 2010s). The library was generated by 5' RACE. The sample was run on an Illumina HiSeq 2500. TCRdb reprocessed the reads; each CDR3 protein sequence makes one entry, and DNA is unavailable. The sample has over 110,000 distinct CDR3 sequences on record. 2% to 3% of the sample rests with the top ten. The sequencing sample was made of blood. The receptors stem from a human donor with ulcerative colitis or Crohn's disease, or a healthy co-twin of an affected twin (not recorded which).

The gene calls are TRBV3-1 and TRBJ1-2; there is no DNA to check the TCRdb D call of TRBD1. The CDR3 sequence is 14 residues long. Germline CDR1 and CDR2: LGHDT and YNNKEL (reference sequence). The CDR3 loop is CASSQASGAYGYTF.

V gene TRBV20-1 combines with J gene TRBJ1-6; TCRdb returns TRBD1, unconfirmable since there is no DNA. There are 15 residues in the CDR3. Germline V lookup: CDR1 DFQATT, CDR2 SNEGSKA (reference sequence). The CDR3 sequence: CSAYPYFRGGSPLHF.

The chain recombines TRBV18 with TRBJ1-4; TCRdb reports TRBD1, a call that lacks DNA to check it against. Germline V gene lookup returns CDR1 KGHSH and CDR2 LQKENI. CDR3 length: 16 residues. The chain's CDR3 is CASSRNEPHGGEKLFF.

The chain is built from TRBV7-9 and TRBJ1-1. This CDR3 has 15 residues. Per the germline V gene, CDR1 is SEHNR and CDR2 is FQNEAQ (reference sequence). The CDR3 here is CASSFTGALNTEAFF.

The rearrangement links TRBV7-2 to TRBJ1-5; lacking DNA, the TRBD1 call made by TCRdb goes unchecked. The CDR3 is 14 amino acids. In germline, CDR1 is SGHTA, CDR2 FQGNSA. CDR3 in amino acids: CASSASGNNQPQHF.

This rearrangement joins TRBV12-3 or TRBV12-4 to TRBJ1-6; TCRdb's assignment of TRBD1 cannot be checked, as there is no DNA. The CDR3 consists of 13 residues. The CDR3 protein is CASRVPQDSALHF.

The chain combines TRBV6-2 or TRBV6-3 with TRBJ2-2; the D call from TCRdb, TRBD1, cannot be confirmed without DNA. Germline CDR1 MNHEY, CDR2 SVGEGT. The CDR3 is made up of 18 amino acids. The CDR3: CASSSRGGATINTGELFF.

V gene TRBV20-1 combines with J gene TRBJ2-7; TCRdb's D call of TRBD2 is untestable without DNA. CDR1 is DFQATT, CDR2 SNEGSKA, per germline (reference sequence). The CDR3 runs 15 residues. The CDR3 loop is CSARDPAGTSYEQYF.

The chain uses TRBV5-6 and TRBJ2-7; TCRdb picks TRBD1, but there is no DNA to check that call. CDR1 and CDR2 (germline): SGHDT, YYEEEE. The CDR3 sequence is 14 residues long. The CDR3 region is CASSLVQGPYEQYF.

The chain joins TRBV6-5 to TRBJ2-7; TCRdb outputs TRBD2, but without DNA this stays unchecked. Germline values: CDR1 MNHEY, CDR2 SVGAGI. CDR3 size: 15 residues. CDR3 amino acids: CASSYWLADSYEQYF.

This chain links TRBV18 with TRBJ2-7; TCRdb's D gene call, TRBD1, goes unchecked for lack of DNA. The germline CDR1 and CDR2 sequences are KGHSH and LQKENI. The CDR3 is made up of 15 amino acids. CDR3 region: CASRVDPGRAYEQYF.

CDR3 in amino acids: CASSLVPENYGYTF. V gene TRBV7-2 combines with J gene TRBJ1-2. This CDR3 contains 14 residues. Germline V gene lookup returns CDR1 SGHTA and CDR2 FQGNSA.

The chain has TRBV4-2 and TRBJ1-2. CDR1 LGHNA and CDR2 YNFKEQ come from the germline V gene. The CDR3 spans 14 residues. CDR3 sequence: CASSQAPQSNGYTF.

This chain connects TRBV7-9 to TRBJ2-5; TCRdb gives TRBD1 as the D gene, but with no DNA this cannot be confirmed. The CDR3 contains 16 residues. Germline V lookup: CDR1 SEHNR, CDR2 FQNEAQ (reference sequence). This CDR3 is CASSFRVQGSQETQYF.

The chain links TRBV5-4 to TRBJ1-6; TCRdb indicates TRBD1, and absent DNA this call remains unverified. CDR1 SGHNT and CDR2 YYREEE come from the germline V gene (reference sequence). This CDR3 region has 14 residues. CDR3 loop: CASSPETGYSPLHF.

The chain is built from TRBV5-1 and TRBJ2-2; TCRdb picks TRBD1, but there is no DNA to check that call. Germline V gives CDR1 SGHRS, CDR2 YFSETQ. This CDR3 contains 15 residues. The chain's CDR3 is CASSLNRGITGELFF.

The genes are TRBV7-8 and TRBJ2-3. There are 16 residues in the CDR3. Germline CDR1 is SGHVS and CDR2 is FQNEAQ. CDR3 region: CASSSKATPSTDTQYF.

This chain uses TRBV18 with TRBJ1-2. Germline lookup yields CDR1 KGHSH and CDR2 LQKENI. CDR3 length: 14 amino acids. The CDR3 sequence is CASSPPGRVYGYTF.

J is TRBJ2-7 and V is TRBV6-5. Germline CDR1 and CDR2: MNHEY and SVGAGI. CDR3 size: 13 residues. This CDR3 is CASRTIYVNEQYF.

This chain links TRBV5-1 with TRBJ2-3; TCRdb's D call, TRBD1, is unchecked because there is no DNA. The CDR3 covers 15 residues. CDR1 SGHRS and CDR2 YFSETQ come from the germline V gene. The CDR3 loop is CASSLTYRGQGTQYF.

The chain carries TRBV11-1 and TRBJ2-4; TCRdb selects TRBD1, and the lack of DNA leaves this call unchecked. The CDR3 contains 14 residues. Germline V gene data show CDR1 as SGHAT and CDR2 as FQDESV (reference sequence). The CDR3 sequence: CASSRDRGQFIQYF.

This rearrangement joins TRBV4-1 to TRBJ2-5; TCRdb gives TRBD2 as the D gene, but with no DNA this cannot be confirmed. The CDR3 runs 17 residues. Per germline, CDR1 MGHRA and CDR2 YSYEKL. The CDR3 sequence: CASSQGPMTSGAETQYF.

The V gene is TRBV20-1, the J gene TRBJ1-2. The germline V gene encodes CDR1 DFQATT and CDR2 SNEGSKA (reference sequence). CDR3 length: 11 amino acids. CDR3: CSARDTGSYTF.

J is TRBJ1-4 and V is TRBV5-1. CDR1 is SGHRS and CDR2 is YFSETQ in the germline V gene. The CDR3 has 13 residues. CDR3 in amino acids: CASRKGWEEKLFF.

The rearrangement uses TRBV7-2 and TRBJ1-5; TCRdb's D gene call, TRBD1, goes unchecked for lack of DNA. The germline gives CDR1 SGHTA, CDR2 FQGNSA. This CDR3 comprises 13 residues. The CDR3 here is CASSSTGDQPQHF. The full variable domain, its missing parts supplied by reference TRBV7-2 and TRBJ1-5, is GAGVSQSPSNKVTEKGKDVELRCDPISGHTALYWYRQSLGQGLEFLIYFQGNSAPDKSGLPSDRFSAERTGGSVSTLTIQRTQQEDSAVYLCASSSTGDQPQHFGDGTRLSIL.

This chain links TRBV6-2 or TRBV6-3 with TRBJ2-1; TCRdb proposes TRBD1, but this gene call is untestable without DNA. CDR1 is MNHEY and CDR2 is SVGEGT in the germline V gene. This CDR3 has 14 amino acids. The CDR3 region is CASLTGQSYNEQFF.